Shown below are 18 T cell receptor beta chains from a single sample sequenced in a study of shared clonotypes between healthy human individuals. Produced via immunoSEQ multiplex PCR; TCRdb's table is partial and in-frame only. The data contain 450,000 to 650,000 clones, around 76% of them singletons. What was sequenced was PBMCs. Every receptor here comes from a middle-aged woman in good health. Some clones in this sample may be carry-over from other donors' samples.

V gene TRBV5-4 combines with J gene TRBJ1-1; 7 nucleotides align to TRBD1. This CDR3 contains 15 residues. Germline values: CDR1 SGHNT, CDR2 YYREEE (reference sequence). Losses at the gene ends were 0 bases for V and 2 bases for J; bases not matched to a gene: 4. DNA of the CDR3: TGTGCCAGCAGCTTGGTAAGGGGGCTAAACACTGAAGCTTTCTTT. Protein product: CASSLVRGLNTEAFF.

The chain employs TRBV5-4 and TRBJ2-1, with a weak D call TRBD1 (6 bases). This CDR3 has 14 amino acids. The V end was cut by 5 bases, the J end by 4 bases, with 13 bases between. Germline CDR1 reads SGHNT; CDR2 reads YYREEE (reference sequence). This CDR3 is CASRAGTQYNEQFF. As DNA, the CDR3 is TGTGCCAGCAGGGCCGGGACACAATACAATGAGCAGTTCTTC.

The chain has TRBV5-1 and TRBJ2-1; D is undetermined. The length of the CDR3 is 15 residues. Germline V lookup: CDR1 SGHRS, CDR2 YFSETQ. Trimming stripped 6 bases from V and 0 bases from J, with 13 bases between. CDR3 amino acids: CASKVQITSYNEQFF. CDR3 DNA: TGCGCCAGCAAGGTCCAAATAACCTCCTACAATGAGCAGTTCTTC.

The chain employs TRBV5-1 and TRBJ2-7, with D unclear. This CDR3 contains 16 residues. Deletions cut 0 bases from V and 1 base from J, with 14 bases between. CDR1 is SGHRS and CDR2 is YFSETQ in the germline V gene. The CDR3 DNA sequence: TGCGCCAGCAGCTTGGATTCTGGCGTCCTTTCCTACGAGCAGTACTTC. The encoded protein is CASSLDSGVLSYEQYF.

The chain uses TRBV2 and TRBJ1-3, with a weak D call TRBD1 (5 bases). CDR1 and CDR2 from the germline V gene are SNHLY and FYNNEI. The V gene lost 4 bases and the J gene lost 1 base, with 8 bases spanning the gap. The CDR3 covers 14 residues. The CDR3 region has the DNA TGTGCCAGCAGTGCAGGGTATTCTGGAAACACCATATATTTT. This sequence encodes CASSAGYSGNTIYF.

This clone was observed a handful of times. The rearrangement links TRBV10-3 to TRBJ2-1; D might be TRBD2 (6 bases). Germline V CDR1 and CDR2: ENHRY, SYGVKD. This CDR3 has 14 residues. V was clipped by 7 bases and J by 9 bases, with 19 bases between them. CDR3 in amino acids: CAITMTPGEIEQFF. CDR3 DNA sequence: TGTGCCATCACCATGACTCCGGGAGAGATTGAGCAGTTCTTC.

V gene TRBV28 combines with J gene TRBJ1-2; D is unclear. The CDR3 is made up of 15 amino acids. V gave up 1 base and J gave up 4 bases, with 13 bases separating them. Germline V lookup: CDR1 MDHEN, CDR2 SYDVKM. The DNA for the CDR3 is TGTGCCAGCAGTTTATCGGGTCCGACACCCTATGGCTACACCTTC. Its translation: CASSLSGPTPYGYTF.

The chain carries TRBV7-9 and TRBJ1-6; D is undetermined. Trimming removed 5 bases at V and 1 base at J, with 3 bases between. Looked up from germline, CDR1 is SEHNR and CDR2 is FQNEAQ (reference sequence). The CDR3 has 13 residues. Written as DNA, the CDR3 is TGTGCCAGCAGCCTATCCTATAATTCACCCCTCCACTTT. It translates to CASSLSYNSPLHF.

The chain couples TRBV4-1 to TRBJ2-7; 8 bases agree with TRBD2. V shed 4 bases, J shed 3 bases, and the junction held 5 bases outside the gene matches. The length of the CDR3 is 14 residues. CDR1 MGHRA and CDR2 YSYEKL come from the germline V gene. Here the CDR3 reads CASSLTGTSYEQYF. CDR3 in DNA: TGCGCCAGCAGCCTCACTGGGACTAGCTACGAGCAGTACTTC.

In the case of this clone: Other DNA variants within this sample encode the same CDR3. The J gene is TRBJ1-5, the V gene TRBV5-1; D gene ambiguous. The CDR3 has 13 residues. V lost 4 bases and J 0 bases, leaving 5 bases between the germline ends. CDR1 SGHRS and CDR2 YFSETQ come from the germline V gene. The CDR3 DNA follows: TGCGCCAGCAGCGAAAATAGCAATCAGCCCCAGCATTTT. Encoded protein: CASSENSNQPQHF.

This chain links TRBV5-4 with TRBJ2-7, with a weak D call TRBD2 (6 bases). Deletions cut 4 bases from V and 4 bases from J, with 15 bases between. The CDR3 consists of 14 residues. Germline loops: CDR1 SGHNT, CDR2 YYREEE (reference sequence). Written as DNA, the CDR3 is TGTGCCAGCAGCGTAGGAGGGTCTAGGTACGAGCAGTACTTC. Protein: CASSVGGSRYEQYF. Combining the CDR3 with reference TRBV5-4 and TRBJ2-7 gives the whole variable domain ETGVTQSPTHLIKTRGQQVTLRCSSQSGHNTVSWYQQALGQGPQFIFQYYREEENGRGNFPPRFSGLQFPNYSSELNVNALELDDSALYLCASSVGGSRYEQYFGPGTRLTVT.

Of note for this clone: A far larger clone lies a single base away; this is likely a read error. The rearrangement uses TRBV30 and TRBJ2-5; D gene unclear. Germline CDR1 and CDR2: GTSNPN and SVGIG (reference sequence). The CDR3 runs 13 residues. The CDR3 sequence: CAWGVSLSETQYF. The CDR3 DNA is TGTGCCTGGGGTGTATCCCTAAGTGAGACCCAGTACTTC. The full variable domain, with the rest looked up from reference TRBV30 and TRBJ2-5, is SQTIHQWPATLVQPVGSPLSLECTVEGTSNPNLYWYRQAAGRGLQLLFYSVGIGQISSEVPQNLSASRPQDRQFILSSKKLLLSDSGFYLCAWGVSLSETQYFGPGTRLLVL.

The chain couples TRBV7-9 to TRBJ2-2, with D unclear. The CDR3 totals 16 residues. V was cut by 5 bases and J by 4 bases, with 17 bases left in between. CDR1 SEHNR and CDR2 FQNEAQ come from the germline V gene (reference sequence). The CDR3 is CASSTHRQGFTGELFF. The CDR3 DNA reads TGTGCCAGCAGCACCCACAGACAAGGGTTCACCGGGGAGCTGTTTTTT.

This clone was seen only once. The chain joins TRBV15 to TRBJ1-2; 8 nucleotides align to TRBD1. Germline V gives CDR1 LNHNV, CDR2 YYDKDF (reference sequence). J was trimmed by 4 bases and V by 4 bases; bases with no gene match: 2. The CDR3 spans 13 residues. CDR3 sequence reads: CATSKGQGYGYTF. Written as DNA, the CDR3 is TGTGCCACCAGCAAAGGACAGGGCTATGGCTACACCTTC.

The count of this clone is one. A far bigger clonotype differs at one base, so this is likely a read error. This CDR3 fails to terminate in the conserved phenylalanine or tryptophan, so it likely reflects a read error. The chain is built from TRBV27 and TRBJ1-2; 7 bases are shared with TRBD1. Germline CDR1 and CDR2: MNHEY and SMNVEV (reference sequence). The CDR3 is 15 amino acids. J was trimmed by 4 bases and V by 0 bases; bases with no gene match: 5. The DNA for the CDR3 is TGTGCCAGCAGTTTATCGCAGGGGGTGGGCTATGGCTACACCCTC. Amino acids: CASSLSQGVGYGYTL.

This chain connects TRBV5-4 to TRBJ2-5, with D unclear. The CDR3 is made up of 14 amino acids. Trimming removed 4 bases from V and 2 bases from J, with 12 bases in between. Germline CDR1 is SGHNT and CDR2 is YYREEE (reference sequence). The CDR3 sequence is CASSPGGPQETQYF. The CDR3 nucleotides read TGTGCCAGCAGCCCGGGCGGCCCACAAGAGACCCAGTACTTC.

This clone was detected many times. Distinct nucleotide sequences in the sample also encode this CDR3. The V and J genes are TRBV2 and TRBJ1-4, with D uncertain. Germline-derived CDR1 and CDR2 are SNHLY and FYNNEI. The CDR3 covers 13 residues. Trimming removed 7 bases at V and 2 bases at J, with 8 bases between. The CDR3 loop is CASNRITNEKLFF. In DNA, the CDR3 is TGTGCCAGCAACCGGATTACTAATGAAAAACTGTTTTTT.

The chain combines TRBV18 with TRBJ1-1; maybe TRBD1 (5 bases). The V end was cut by 2 bases, the J end by 6 bases, with 13 bases between. The CDR3 runs 14 residues. Germline values: CDR1 KGHSH, CDR2 LQKENI. The CDR3: CASSPSDGAAEAFF. For the CDR3, the DNA is TGTGCCAGCTCACCATCCGACGGGGCGGCTGAAGCTTTCTTT.